This TCR beta chain was identified in a study of CXCR3-negative and CXCR3-positive naive CD8 T cells. With UMI labels, 5' RACE was used to prepare the TRB cDNA libraries. TCRdb reprocessed the 5' RACE reads; each CDR3 protein has one entry and no DNA is given. The ten top clones account for about 15%, within a sample of more than 45,000 distinct CDR3 sequences. Germline CDR1 reads SGHRS; CDR2 reads YFSETQ. CDR3 size: 17 residues. The sample consisted of memory CD8+ T cells from blood. The receptor's source is a human donor in good health. Some clones in this sample may be carry-over from other donors' samples. The chain combines TRBV5-1 with TRBJ2-1; the D call of TRBD2 rests on TCRdb alone, since no DNA is present to check it. Here the CDR3 reads CASSSGLAGVSYNEQFF.